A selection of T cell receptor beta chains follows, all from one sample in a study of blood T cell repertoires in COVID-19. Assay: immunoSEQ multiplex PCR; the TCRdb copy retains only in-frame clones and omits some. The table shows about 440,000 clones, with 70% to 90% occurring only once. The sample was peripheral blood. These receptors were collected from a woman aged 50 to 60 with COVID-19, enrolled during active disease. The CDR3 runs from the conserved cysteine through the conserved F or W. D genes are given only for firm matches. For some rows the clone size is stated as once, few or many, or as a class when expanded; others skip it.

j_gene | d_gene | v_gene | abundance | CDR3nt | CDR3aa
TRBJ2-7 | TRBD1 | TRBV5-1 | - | TGCGCCAGCAGCCCTACAGGGGGAAAATACGAGCAGTACTTC | CASSPTGGKYEQYF
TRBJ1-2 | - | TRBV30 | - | TGTGCCTGGAGTCTGACAGGATATGGCTACACCTTC | CAWSLTGYGYTF
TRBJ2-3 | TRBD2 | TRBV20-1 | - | TGCAGTGCTAGTAGCGGGCACGGGACAGATACGCAGTATTTT | CSASSGHGTDTQYF
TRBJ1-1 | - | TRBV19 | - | TGTGCCAGTAGTATCGCTTGGGGGGTGAACACTGAAGCTTTCTTT | CASSIAWGVNTEAFF
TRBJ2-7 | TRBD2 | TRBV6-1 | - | TGTGCCAGCAGTGAAGGACTAGCGGGGTTTTACGAGCAGTACTTC | CASSEGLAGFYEQYF
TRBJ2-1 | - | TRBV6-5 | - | TGTGCCAGCTGGCACAATGAGCAGTTCTTC | CASWHNEQFF
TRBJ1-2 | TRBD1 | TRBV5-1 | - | TGCGCCAGCAGCCCGGGGACAGGGGGCGACTATGGCTACACCTTC | CASSPGTGGDYGYTF
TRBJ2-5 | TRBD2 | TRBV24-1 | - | TGTGCCACCAGTGGTAGCGGGGGGGATCAAGAGACCCAGTACTTC | CATSGSGGDQETQYF
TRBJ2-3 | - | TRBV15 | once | TGTGCCACCAGCAGGAGGGTGGGGAGCACAGATACGCAGTATTTT | CATSRRVGSTDTQYF
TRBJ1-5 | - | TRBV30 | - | TGTGCCTGGAGTGTTAATCAGGGATATATTGGCAATCAGCCCCAGCATTTT | CAWSVNQGYIGNQPQHF
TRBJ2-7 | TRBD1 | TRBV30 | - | TGTGCCTGGAGTGAACGGGACAGGGGGGCCTACGAGCAGTACTTC | CAWSERDRGAYEQYF
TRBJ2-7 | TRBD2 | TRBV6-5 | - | TGTGCCAGCACGACTAGCGGGGTCTCCTACGAGCAGTACTTC | CASTTSGVSYEQYF
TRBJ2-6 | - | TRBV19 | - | TGTGCCAGTAGTAAATCATTCCCCTCTGGGGCCAACGTCCTGACTTTC | CASSKSFPSGANVLTF
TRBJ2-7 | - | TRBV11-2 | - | TGTGCCAGCAGCCAGGGGTTTCTATACGAGCAGTACTTC | CASSQGFLYEQYF
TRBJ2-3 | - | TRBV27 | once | TGTGCCAGCAGTCCGACTAGTCTCGACGCGACGCAGTATTTT | CASSPTSLDATQYF
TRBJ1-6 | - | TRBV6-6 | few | TGTGCCAGCAGATATTCCCCGGGTGGTACACCCCTCCACTTT | CASRYSPGGTPLHF
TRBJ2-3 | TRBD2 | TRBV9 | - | TGTGCCAGCAGCGTGGGAAGCGGGGGCCTCACAGATACGCAGTATTTT | CASSVGSGGLTDTQYF
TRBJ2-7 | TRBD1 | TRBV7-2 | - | TGTGCCAGCAGCACACGGGGGGGACAGGGGGTTTCCTACGAGCAGTACTTC | CASSTRGGQGVSYEQYF
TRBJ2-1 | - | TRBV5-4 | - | TGTGCCAGCAGCTCCCGCGCTGGGAGCTCCTACAATGAGCAGTTCTTC | CASSSRAGSSYNEQFF
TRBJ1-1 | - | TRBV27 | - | TGTGCCAGCACCCTAGCCCGGGGGAACACTGAAGCTTTCTTT | CASTLARGNTEAFF
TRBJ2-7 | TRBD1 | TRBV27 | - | TGTGCCAGCAGCTACACAGGGGCCCTCTCCTACGAGCAGTACTTC | CASSYTGALSYEQYF
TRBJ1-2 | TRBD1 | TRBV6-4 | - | TGTGCCAGCAGTAAGTCGACAGGGCACTATGGCTACACCTTC | CASSKSTGHYGYTF
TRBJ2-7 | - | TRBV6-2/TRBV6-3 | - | TGTGCCAGCAGTTACTCTAGCGTGACCAACTACGAGCAGTACTTC | CASSYSSVTNYEQYF
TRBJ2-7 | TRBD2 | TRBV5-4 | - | TGTGCCAGCAGCCTCCCGGGGGGAGGCGCGGAGGAGCAGTACTTC | CASSLPGGGAEEQYF
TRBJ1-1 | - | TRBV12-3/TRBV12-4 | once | TGTGCCAGCAGTTTGCGCCTCGGCACTGAAGCTTTCTTT | CASSLRLGTEAFF
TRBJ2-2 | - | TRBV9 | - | TGTGCCAGCAGCGTAGTCAGGGCGAACACCGGGGAGCTGTTTTTT | CASSVVRANTGELFF
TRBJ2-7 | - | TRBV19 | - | TGTGCCAGTAGTCGGGACTCGTCAAGCTCCTACGAGCAGTACTTC | CASSRDSSSSYEQYF
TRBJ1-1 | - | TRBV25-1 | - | TGTGCCAGCAGTGAATTCGCCGGGAACACTGAAGCTTTCTTT | CASSEFAGNTEAFF
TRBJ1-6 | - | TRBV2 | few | TGTGCTTCAGTCCCCTTCCCCCTAACTCGACAGGAGGAGAATAATTCACCCCTCCACTTT | CASVPFPLTRQEENNSPLHF
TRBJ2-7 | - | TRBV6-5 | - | TGTGCCAGCAGTAACCCCGGGGTTTCCTACGAGCAGTACTTC | CASSNPGVSYEQYF
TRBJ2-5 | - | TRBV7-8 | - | TGTGCCAGCAGCTTAGTGTCAACAAGAAAAGAGACCCAGTACTTC | CASSLVSTRKETQYF
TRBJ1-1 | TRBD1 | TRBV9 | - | TGTGCCAGCAGCGTAGGGGACAGCATGAACACTGAAGCTTTCTTT | CASSVGDSMNTEAFF
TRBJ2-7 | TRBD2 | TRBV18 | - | TGTGCCAGCTCACCACGGACTAGCGGGGCGGGGGACGAGCAGTACTTC | CASSPRTSGAGDEQYF
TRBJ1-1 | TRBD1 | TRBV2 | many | TGTGCCAGCAGTGACGTCCAACGACAGGGAAAAGCTTTCTTT | CASSDVQRQGKAFF
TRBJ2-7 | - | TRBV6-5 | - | TGTGCCTCCCGGGAAGTATGGACCTCCTACGAGCAGTACTTC | CASREVWTSYEQYF